This is a list of T cell receptor beta chains from one sample in a study of vaccination and CD4 T cells after COVID-19. Which antigens these TCRs recognize remains unknown. TCRdb called the PCR reads again in MiXCR, with one record for every CDR3 protein. This sample has 4,500 to 6,000 distinct CDR3 sequences, with under 80% found just once. The specimen sequenced was CD4+ T cells from blood, cultured in vitro. These receptors were collected from a human donor who had recovered from COVID-19. Each CDR3 is given with its conserved first and last residue. The D gene is left open where the match is weak. Where a row states a size, it is once, few, many or the class of an expanded clone; other rows omit it.

j_call	v_call	d_call	clone_size	cdr3_length	cdr3_aa	cdr3_nt
TRBJ2-3	TRBV24-1	TRBD2	-	19	CATSDQTPMTSGSTDTQYF	TGTGCCACCAGTGATCAAACACCAATGACTAGCGGTAGCACAGATACGCAGTATTTT
TRBJ2-7	TRBV2	-	-	12	CAGGPTSHEQYF	TGTGCCGGGGGACCGACTTCCCACGAGCAGTACTTC
TRBJ2-1	TRBV24-1	-	-	11	CATPVSYEQFF	TGTGCCACTCCGGTAAGCTATGAGCAGTTCTTC
TRBJ2-3	TRBV15	-	once	13	CATSRDLRDTQYF	TGTGCCACCAGCAGAGATCTGCGAGATACGCAGTATTTT
TRBJ1-1	TRBV15	-	-	14	CATSRDSRAAEAFF	TGTGCCACCAGCAGAGATAGTAGGGCAGCTGAAGCTTTCTTT
TRBJ2-7	TRBV20-1	-	-	12	CSATTRSYEQYF	TGCAGTGCGACGACTCGTTCCTACGAGCAGTACTTC
TRBJ1-5	TRBV24-1	-	few	14	CATSDLRSNQPQHF	TGTGCCACCAGTGATTTGCGGAGCAATCAGCCCCAGCATTTT
TRBJ1-6	TRBV4-1	-	-	17	CASSPRDAGSLNSPLHF	TGCGCCAGCAGTCCAAGGGACGCCGGTAGCCTAAATTCACCCCTCCACTTT
TRBJ2-5	TRBV20-1	TRBD2	-	13	CSGTSGMVETQYF	TGCAGTGGGACTAGCGGGATGGTGGAGACCCAGTACTTC
TRBJ1-3	TRBV2	TRBD1	-	15	CASSEAGGLGNTIYF	TGTGCCAGCAGTGAAGCAGGGGGCCTTGGAAACACCATATATTTT
TRBJ2-5	TRBV2	-	-	12	CASSLLQETQYF	TGTGCCAGCAGCCTCCTACAAGAGACCCAGTACTTC
TRBJ2-3	TRBV20-1	-	-	12	CSAVGVSDTQYF	TGCAGTGCTGTGGGGGTATCAGATACGCAGTATTTT
TRBJ2-3	TRBV7-8	-	-	16	CASSRPFGESTDTQYF	TGTGCCAGCAGCCGACCTTTTGGGGAAAGCACAGATACGCAGTATTTT
TRBJ1-6	TRBV6-4	TRBD1	-	14	CASSEQGAGSPLHF	TGTGCCAGCAGTGAACAGGGGGCAGGTTCACCCCTCCACTTT
TRBJ1-6	TRBV20-1	TRBD1	-	15	CSARQGQGYNSPLHF	TGCAGTGCTAGACAAGGACAGGGGTATAATTCACCCCTCCACTTT
TRBJ1-5	TRBV20-1	-	-	13	CSAIRDGDQPQHF	TGCAGTGCTATCCGGGACGGAGATCAGCCCCAGCATTTT
TRBJ2-3	TRBV20-1	TRBD2	once	19	CSARDLELAGGWRTDTQYF	TGCAGTGCTAGAGATTTAGAACTAGCGGGAGGTTGGCGGACAGATACGCAGTATTTT
TRBJ1-5	TRBV21-1	-	once	18	CASSQTGLDTSSNQPQHF	TGTGCCAGCAGCCAAACAGGGCTGGATACGAGTAGCAATCAGCCCCAGCATTTT
TRBJ1-6	TRBV20-1	-	-	15	CSARDRGSYNSPLHF	TGCAGTGCTAGAGATAGGGGGTCTTATAATTCACCCCTCCACTTT
TRBJ2-2	TRBV20-1	-	-	14	CSAADSMNTGELFF	TGCAGTGCTGCGGACAGCATGAACACCGGGGAGCTGTTTTTT
TRBJ2-3	TRBV7-9	-	-	11	CASSLADTQYF	TGTGCCAGCAGCTTAGCAGATACGCAGTATTTT
TRBJ1-1	TRBV7-2	-	once	15	CASSPLGIPNTEAFF	TGTGCCAGCAGCCCCCTGGGTATACCGAACACTGAAGCTTTCTTT
TRBJ1-5	TRBV19	-	once	16	CASSTDSRYSNQPQHF	TGTGCCAGTAGCACGGACAGCCGATATAGCAATCAGCCCCAGCATTTT
TRBJ1-6	TRBV6-1	-	-	16	CASSRAQGSYNSPLHF	TGTGCCAGCAGCCGGGCTCAGGGCTCCTATAATTCACCCCTCCACTTT
TRBJ1-2	TRBV6-1	TRBD1	-	17	CASSEGGTGTFSYGYTF	TGTGCCAGCAGTGAAGGGGGGACAGGGACGTTTAGCTATGGCTACACCTTC
TRBJ2-3	TRBV2	-	-	12	CASKLASDTQYF	TGTGCCAGCAAACTAGCATCTGATACGCAGTATTTT
TRBJ2-3	TRBV7-7	-	few	16	CAGSLGGHLSTDTQYF	TGTGCTGGCAGCTTAGGGGGACACCTTTCCACAGATACGCAGTATTTT
TRBJ1-2	TRBV7-2	TRBD1	-	14	CASSSNPGGYGYTF	TGTGCCAGCAGCTCCAACCCAGGGGGCTATGGCTACACCTTC
TRBJ1-6	TRBV7-2	TRBD1	-	15	CASSLGDSKTLPLHF	TGTGCCAGCAGCTTAGGGGACAGCAAGACCCTACCCCTCCACTTT
TRBJ1-1	TRBV20-1	-	-	13	CSASGGSNTEAFF	TGCAGTGCTAGCGGGGGATCGAACACTGAAGCTTTCTTT
TRBJ1-2	TRBV7-9	TRBD1	-	14	CASSTYRGSFGYTF	TGTGCCAGCAGCACCTACAGGGGAAGTTTCGGCTACACCTTC